The source of this T cell receptor (beta chain) is a study of CD8 T cells in ankylosing spondylitis. The study's findings and limits: CD8+ cells made up the disease-linked clones, which were relatively rare in peripheral blood.

This clonotype occurred a few times. Antigen unknown. The germline gives CDR1 DFQATT, CDR2 SNEGSKA (reference sequence). This CDR3 is built from 11 residues. V lost 3 bases and J lost 4, with 6 bases in between. TCRdb ran MiXCR on the 5' RACE reads and lists one entry per CDR3 protein. The sample holds 300,000 to 350,000 distinct CDR3 sequences, roughly 20% seen once. V is TRBV20-1 and J is TRBJ1-2; no firm D call. The specimen was blood, either unsorted or a sorted T cell fraction (not recorded which). This clonotype was obtained from a female donor with ankylosing spondylitis or in good health (not recorded which). DNA for the CDR3: TGCAGTGCTAGTTGGGGCTATGGCTACACCTTC. Protein product: CSASWGYGYTF.